The 5 T cell receptor beta chains below come from one sample, sequenced in a study of T cells in tumors after PD-1 blockade. Using immunoSEQ multiplex PCR, the repertoire was profiled, and TCRdb retains in-frame clones only, with some absent. Of approximately 50,000 clones detected, 65% to 85% appear once; the ten largest clones hold 8.7%. This material consisted of PBMCs, taken before anti-PD-1 therapy. Every receptor here comes from a human donor with advanced basal cell or squamous cell carcinoma (not recorded which).

The gene calls are TRBV5-4 and TRBJ1-4; D perhaps matches TRBD1 (6 bases). There are 14 residues in the CDR3. Trimming stripped 0 bases from V and 6 bases from J, with 9 bases between. Germline V CDR1 and CDR2: SGHNT, YYREEE (reference sequence). The CDR3 sequence: CASSLGSGDEKLFF. The DNA for the CDR3 is TGTGCCAGCAGCTTGGGGTCAGGGGATGAAAAACTGTTTTTT.

J is TRBJ2-5 and V is TRBV7-6; the D is unclear. V gave up 1 base and J gave up 1 base, with 13 bases separating them. CDR3 length equals 16 residues. CDR1 and CDR2 from the germline V gene are SGHVS and FNYEAQ. CDR3 region: CASSLGFLGGQETQYF. CDR3 in DNA: TGTGCCAGCAGCTTAGGATTTTTAGGCGGCCAAGAGACCCAGTACTTC. The full variable domain, completed using reference TRBV7-6 and TRBJ2-5, is GAGVSQSPRYKVTKRGQDVALRCDPISGHVSLYWYRQALGQGPEFLTYFNYEAQQDKSGLPNDRFSAERPEGSISTLTIQRTEQRDSAMYRCASSLGFLGGQETQYFGPGTRLLVL.

This clone was counted only a few times. This chain connects TRBV6-6 to TRBJ1-3; D is possibly TRBD1 (6 bases). Per germline, CDR1 MNHNY and CDR2 SVGAGI (reference sequence). V lost 6 bases, J lost 0 bases, and 12 bases lay in between. The CDR3 consists of 15 residues. CDR3 nucleotide sequence: TGTGCCAGCAGGGAGGGAGGGGGCTCTGGAAACACCATATATTTT. This gives the protein CASREGGGSGNTIYF.

The V call is TRBV10-2, the J call TRBJ1-1; the D gene is possibly TRBD1 (6 bases). The CDR3 is made up of 16 amino acids. V dropped 4 bases and J dropped 9 bases, with 24 bases sitting between them. The germline V gene has CDR1 WSHSY and CDR2 SAAADI. The CDR3 bases are TGCGCCAGCAGTGTAAACACCGGGACAAGGGGGGTGAAAGCTTTCTTT. This translates into CASSVNTGTRGVKAFF.

V and J are TRBV7-8 and TRBJ2-7, with no clear D. V lost 1 base, J lost 0 bases, and 13 bases lay in between. Germline-derived CDR1 and CDR2 are SGHVS and FQNEAQ. This CDR3 comprises 16 residues. Here the CDR3 reads CASSLGSSPSSYEQYF. For the CDR3, the DNA is TGTGCCAGCAGCTTAGGGTCTTCCCCTAGCTCCTACGAGCAGTACTTC.